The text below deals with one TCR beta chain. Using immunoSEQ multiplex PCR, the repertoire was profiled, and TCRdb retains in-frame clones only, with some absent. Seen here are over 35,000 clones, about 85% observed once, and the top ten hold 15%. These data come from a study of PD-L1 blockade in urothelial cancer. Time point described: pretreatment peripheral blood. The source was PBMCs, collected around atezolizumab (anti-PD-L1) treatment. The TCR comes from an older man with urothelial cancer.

The CDR3 DNA reads as TGTGCCTGGAGTGTACCAGGGACACGCTCGGGGACCCAGCATTTT. It encodes CAWSVPGTRSGTQHF. V gene TRBV30 combines with J gene TRBJ1-5; D possibly corresponds to TRBD1 (6 bases). The CDR3 runs 15 residues. The ends were cut back, 0 bases at V and 11 bases at J, with 20 bases in the middle. The germline V gene encodes CDR1 GTSNPN and CDR2 SVGIG (reference sequence).